The entry that follows covers one T cell receptor beta chain sequence. The CDR3 totals 13 residues. CDR1 is GTSNPN, CDR2 SVGIG, per germline (reference sequence). Trimming took 3 bases from V and 4 from J; bases not matched to a gene: 5. Libraries were prepared by immunoSEQ multiplex PCR; TCRdb keeps only in-frame clonotypes and omits some of them. The table has roughly 250,000 clones, over 90% seen once. This specimen comes from a study of blood T cell repertoires in COVID-19. About the study: T cells, B-cell-depleted T cells, or PBMCs supplied cDNA or gDNA.

This clonotype was sampled from a man aged 30 to 39 with COVID-19, enrolled during active disease. The genes are TRBV30 and TRBJ1-1, with 7 bases aligning to TRBD1. The sequencing input was peripheral blood. As DNA, the CDR3 is TGTGCCTGGAGGGAGACAGGGATCACTGAAGCTTTCTTT. This translates into CAWRETGITEAFF.